The rows below give T cell receptor beta chains drawn from one sample of a study of shared clonotypes between healthy human individuals. Some clones are missing from TCRdb's copy, which holds only in-frame ones; the method was immunoSEQ multiplex PCR. Of about 1.9 million clones in the sample, 80% to 95% were seen once. The source material was naive CD8+ T cells from PBMCs. Receptors were obtained from a man in his late teens or twenties in good health. Some clones in this sample may be carry-over from other donors' samples. The conserved cysteine and the conserved F or W are not part of the CDR3 here. The order of the fields is CDR3 length, J gene, V gene, CDR3 protein.

CDR3 length: 14; J gene: TRBJ2-4; V gene: TRBV18; CDR3 protein: ASSPPGLAGINIQY
CDR3 length: 14; J gene: TRBJ1-1; V gene: TRBV7-2; CDR3 protein: ASSLLAPSRNTEAF
CDR3 length: 11; J gene: TRBJ2-7; V gene: TRBV5-6; CDR3 protein: ASSAQGADEQY
CDR3 length: 13; J gene: TRBJ1-4; V gene: TRBV4-3; CDR3 protein: ASSQFRSGNEKLF
CDR3 length: 15; J gene: TRBJ2-5; V gene: TRBV7-9; CDR3 protein: ASSPRSLDSLQETQY
CDR3 length: 13; J gene: TRBJ2-4; V gene: TRBV6-6; CDR3 protein: ASGLAGGPFNIQY
CDR3 length: 11; J gene: TRBJ2-1; V gene: TRBV15; CDR3 protein: ATSSGKYNEQF
CDR3 length: 12; J gene: TRBJ1-1; V gene: TRBV5-1; CDR3 protein: ASSFEDGGTEAF
CDR3 length: 12; J gene: TRBJ2-5; V gene: TRBV11-2; CDR3 protein: ASSDGQDQETQY
CDR3 length: 9; J gene: TRBJ2-7; V gene: TRBV5-1; CDR3 protein: ASSLAGEQY
CDR3 length: 9; J gene: TRBJ1-3; V gene: TRBV6-6; CDR3 protein: ASSYSGLIY
CDR3 length: 11; J gene: TRBJ2-5; V gene: TRBV19; CDR3 protein: ASSPLLSETQY
CDR3 length: 8; J gene: TRBJ2-7; V gene: TRBV7-9; CDR3 protein: ASDPYEQY
CDR3 length: 11; J gene: TRBJ2-1; V gene: TRBV5-6; CDR3 protein: ASSYLGDNEQF
CDR3 length: 14; J gene: TRBJ2-7; V gene: TRBV2; CDR3 protein: ASNGLAGVPPYEQY
CDR3 length: 12; J gene: TRBJ2-7; V gene: TRBV19; CDR3 protein: ASSPVGSSYEQY
CDR3 length: 11; J gene: TRBJ1-6; V gene: TRBV6-1; CDR3 protein: ASSDRGPSPLH
CDR3 length: 11; J gene: TRBJ2-7; V gene: TRBV9; CDR3 protein: ASSPSASYEQY
CDR3 length: 15; J gene: TRBJ2-1; V gene: TRBV9; CDR3 protein: ASSGGTSGTKHNEQF
CDR3 length: 15; J gene: TRBJ1-2; V gene: TRBV7-9; CDR3 protein: ASSSPGQGEQSGGYT
CDR3 length: 14; J gene: TRBJ2-6; V gene: TRBV13; CDR3 protein: ASSPGGSSGANVLT
CDR3 length: 11; J gene: TRBJ2-7; V gene: TRBV7-9; CDR3 protein: ASSPPRSYEQY
CDR3 length: 10; J gene: TRBJ2-7; V gene: TRBV10-2; CDR3 protein: ASSGGAHEQY
CDR3 length: 12; J gene: TRBJ1-1; V gene: TRBV9; CDR3 protein: ASSVDSLNTEAF
CDR3 length: 13; J gene: TRBJ2-7; V gene: TRBV4-1; CDR3 protein: ASSQDQDRAYEQY
CDR3 length: 13; J gene: TRBJ1-5; V gene: TRBV5-3; CDR3 protein: ARSLVGAGNQPQH
CDR3 length: 12; J gene: TRBJ2-7; V gene: TRBV9; CDR3 protein: ASSQQGGSYEQY
CDR3 length: 13; J gene: TRBJ2-7; V gene: TRBV7-2; CDR3 protein: ASSLGGGGPYEQY
CDR3 length: 13; J gene: TRBJ2-5; V gene: TRBV9; CDR3 protein: ASSGAGEYQETQY
CDR3 length: 12; J gene: TRBJ2-1; V gene: TRBV27; CDR3 protein: ATSSQGAYNEQF
CDR3 length: 11; J gene: TRBJ2-1; V gene: TRBV7-3; CDR3 protein: ASSWDRAYEQF
CDR3 length: 9; J gene: TRBJ1-1; V gene: TRBV28; CDR3 protein: ASRPNTEAF
CDR3 length: 12; J gene: TRBJ2-7; V gene: TRBV28; CDR3 protein: ASSLGTGPYEQY
CDR3 length: 11; J gene: TRBJ1-2; V gene: TRBV5-6; CDR3 protein: ASSGRTGFGYT
CDR3 length: 13; J gene: TRBJ2-7; V gene: TRBV6-6; CDR3 protein: ASSRVSGHIYEQY
CDR3 length: 16; J gene: TRBJ2-5; V gene: TRBV27; CDR3 protein: ASSPTPGPNNRPETQY
CDR3 length: 12; J gene: TRBJ2-5; V gene: TRBV6-5; CDR3 protein: ASSPRDREETQY